The T cell receptor beta chain under discussion was sequenced for a study of early T cells in non-severe SARS-CoV-2 infection. The V end lost 5 bases, the J end lost 7 bases, and 21 bases lay between the germline ends. This CDR3 region has 15 residues. Looked up from germline, CDR1 is KGHSH and CDR2 is LQKENI. There are many counts of this clonotype. MiXCR, applied by TCRdb to the 5' RACE reads, yields one record per CDR3 protein. The data contain more than 65,000 distinct CDR3 sequences, approximately 12% of them singletons. The sample was whole blood. The rearrangement links TRBV18 to TRBJ2-7, with D unclear. The receptor was isolated from an adult who was a healthcare worker with PCR-confirmed SARS-CoV-2 infection or an uninfected control (not recorded which). The CDR3, as DNA: TGTGCCAGCTCAGGTTGGGCAGGAGCCCCGAAGGAGCAGTACTTC. Protein product: CASSGWAGAPKEQYF.